This T cell receptor (beta chain) derives from a study of blood T cell repertoires in COVID-19. About the research overall: The origin of the acute and convalescent COVID-19 samples was the United States, Italy and Spain. PBMCs, B-cell-depleted T cells, or T cells provided the cDNA or gDNA that made up the material.

The table lists this clone with many counts. As handled by the study authors: Reference gene primer amplification yielded estimated nucleated cell counts. Assay used: immunoSEQ multiplex PCR; TCRdb lists only in-frame clones, some missing. Clone size and the V and J calls come from that table; the DNA yielded D and trimming. The data hold 330,000 or so clones, with approximately 92% observed a single time. Germline V lookup: CDR1 LGHNA, CDR2 YSLEER. This CDR3 is built from 16 residues. After removal of 0 bases from V and 8 bases from J, the junction contained 9 bases not matched to a gene. Source material: PBMCs or T cells enriched from blood (not recorded which). This rearrangement joins TRBV4-3 to TRBJ2-1; 8 bases are a match to TRBD2. This sequence originates from a woman younger than 45 who had recovered from COVID-19. CDR3 DNA: TGCGCCAGCAGCCAAGATCGTGTTAGCGGGGCCGATGAGCAGTTCTTC. Its translation is CASSQDRVSGADEQFF.